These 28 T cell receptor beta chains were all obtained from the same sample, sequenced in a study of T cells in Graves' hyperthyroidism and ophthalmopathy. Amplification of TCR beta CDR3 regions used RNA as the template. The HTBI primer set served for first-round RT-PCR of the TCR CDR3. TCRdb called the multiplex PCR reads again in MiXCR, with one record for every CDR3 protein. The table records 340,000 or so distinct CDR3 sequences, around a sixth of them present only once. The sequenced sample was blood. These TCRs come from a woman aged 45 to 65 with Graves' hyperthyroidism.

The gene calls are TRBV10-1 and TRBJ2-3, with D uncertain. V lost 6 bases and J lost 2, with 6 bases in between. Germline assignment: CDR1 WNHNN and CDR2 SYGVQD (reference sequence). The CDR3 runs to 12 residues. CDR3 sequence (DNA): TGCGCCAGCAGCGGTCTCACAGATACGCAGTATTTT. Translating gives CASSGLTDTQYF.

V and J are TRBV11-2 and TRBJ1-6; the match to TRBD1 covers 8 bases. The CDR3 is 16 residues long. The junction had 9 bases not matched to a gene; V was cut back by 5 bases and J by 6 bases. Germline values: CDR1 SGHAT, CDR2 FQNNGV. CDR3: CASSLRQGKGNSPLHF. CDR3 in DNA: TGTGCCAGCAGCCTCCGACAGGGGAAGGGTAATTCACCCCTCCACTTT. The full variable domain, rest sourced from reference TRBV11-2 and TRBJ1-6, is EAGVAQSPRYKIIEKRQSVAFWCNPISGHATLYWYQQILGQGPKLLIQFQNNGVVDDSQLPKDRFSAERLKGVDSTLKIQPAKLEDSAVYLCASSLRQGKGNSPLHFGNGTRLTVT.

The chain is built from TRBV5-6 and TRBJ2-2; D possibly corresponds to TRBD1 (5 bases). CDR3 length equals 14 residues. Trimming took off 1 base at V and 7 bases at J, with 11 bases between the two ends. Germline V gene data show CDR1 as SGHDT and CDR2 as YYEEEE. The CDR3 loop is CASSLLGADGELFF. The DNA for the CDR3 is TGTGCCAGCAGCTTGCTAGGGGCTGACGGGGAGCTGTTTTTT.

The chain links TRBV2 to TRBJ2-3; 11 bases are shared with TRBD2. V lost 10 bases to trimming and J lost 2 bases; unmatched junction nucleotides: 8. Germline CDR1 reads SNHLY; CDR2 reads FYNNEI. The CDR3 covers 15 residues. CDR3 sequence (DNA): TGTGCCAACGCTCCGGGACTAGCGGTCACAGATACGCAGTATTTT. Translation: CANAPGLAVTDTQYF.

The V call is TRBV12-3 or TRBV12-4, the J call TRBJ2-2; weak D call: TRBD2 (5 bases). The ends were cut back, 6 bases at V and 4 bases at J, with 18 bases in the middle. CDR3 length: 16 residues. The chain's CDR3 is CASSPEAGAVTGELFF. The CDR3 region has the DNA TGTGCCAGCAGCCCCGAGGCGGGCGCGGTCACCGGGGAGCTGTTTTTT.

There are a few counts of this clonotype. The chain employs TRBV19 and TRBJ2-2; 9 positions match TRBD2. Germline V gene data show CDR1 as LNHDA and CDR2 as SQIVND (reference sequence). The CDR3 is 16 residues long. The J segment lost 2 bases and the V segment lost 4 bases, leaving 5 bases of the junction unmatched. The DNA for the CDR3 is TGTGCCAGTAGTACATTAGCGGGGGAAAACACCGGGGAGCTGTTTTTT. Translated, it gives CASSTLAGENTGELFF.

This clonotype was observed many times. CDR3 in amino acids: CASRNVGLGWSSTEAFF. The CDR3 coding sequence is TGTGCCAGCAGAAACGTTGGGCTAGGGTGGTCTTCCACTGAAGCTTTCTTT. V is TRBV6-1 and J is TRBJ1-1; D not certain. This CDR3 is 17 amino acids long. The germline V gene has CDR1 MNHNS and CDR2 SASEGT. Trimming removed 6 bases at V and 4 bases at J, with 24 bases between.

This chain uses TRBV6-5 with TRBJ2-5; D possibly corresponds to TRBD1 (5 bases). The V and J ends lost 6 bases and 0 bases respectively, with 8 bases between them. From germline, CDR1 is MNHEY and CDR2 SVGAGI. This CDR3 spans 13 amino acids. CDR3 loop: CASRYRYQETQYF. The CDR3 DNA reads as TGTGCCAGCAGGTACAGGTACCAAGAGACCCAGTACTTC.

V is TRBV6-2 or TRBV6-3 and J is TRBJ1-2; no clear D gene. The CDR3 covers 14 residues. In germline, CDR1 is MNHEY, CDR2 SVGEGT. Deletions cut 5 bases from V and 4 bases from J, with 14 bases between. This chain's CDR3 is CASSPTPGSYGYTF. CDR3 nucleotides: TGTGCCAGCAGTCCCACCCCGGGTAGCTATGGCTACACCTTC.

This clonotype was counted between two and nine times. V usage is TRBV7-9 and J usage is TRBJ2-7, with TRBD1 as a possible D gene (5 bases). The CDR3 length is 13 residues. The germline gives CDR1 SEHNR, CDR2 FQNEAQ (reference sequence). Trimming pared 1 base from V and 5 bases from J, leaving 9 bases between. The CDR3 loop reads CASSLGGVDEQYF. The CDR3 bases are TGTGCCAGCAGCTTAGGGGGCGTCGACGAGCAGTACTTC.

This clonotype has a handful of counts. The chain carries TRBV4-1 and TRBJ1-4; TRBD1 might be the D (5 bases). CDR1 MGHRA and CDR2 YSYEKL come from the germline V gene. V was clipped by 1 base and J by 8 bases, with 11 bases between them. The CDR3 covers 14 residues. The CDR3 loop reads CASSQVAGWEKLFF. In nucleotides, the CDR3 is TGCGCCAGCAGCCAAGTGGCAGGGTGGGAAAAACTGTTTTTT.

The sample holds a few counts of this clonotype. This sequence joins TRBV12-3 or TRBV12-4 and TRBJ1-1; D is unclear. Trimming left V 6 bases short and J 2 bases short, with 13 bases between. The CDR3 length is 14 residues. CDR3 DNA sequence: TGTGCCAGCAGACCCGGGTACCGAAACACTGAAGCTTTCTTT. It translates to CASRPGYRNTEAFF.

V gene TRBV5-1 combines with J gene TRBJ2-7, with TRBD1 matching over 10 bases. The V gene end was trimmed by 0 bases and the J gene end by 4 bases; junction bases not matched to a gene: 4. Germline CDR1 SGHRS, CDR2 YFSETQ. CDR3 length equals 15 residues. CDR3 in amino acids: CASSLGRDRGYEQYF. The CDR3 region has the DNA TGCGCCAGCAGCTTGGGGCGGGACAGGGGTTACGAGCAGTACTTC.

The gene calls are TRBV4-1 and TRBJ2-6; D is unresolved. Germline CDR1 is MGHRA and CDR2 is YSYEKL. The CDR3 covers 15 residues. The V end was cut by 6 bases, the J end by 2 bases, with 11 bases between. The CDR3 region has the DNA TGCGCCAGCAGTTCCGTAGCCCCTGGGGCCAACGTCCTGACTTTC. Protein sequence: CASSSVAPGANVLTF.

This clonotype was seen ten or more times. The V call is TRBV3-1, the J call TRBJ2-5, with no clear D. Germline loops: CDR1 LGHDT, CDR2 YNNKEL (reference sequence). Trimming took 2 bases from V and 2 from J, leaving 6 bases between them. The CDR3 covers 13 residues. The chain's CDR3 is CASSQRRQETQYF. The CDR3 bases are TGTGCCAGCAGCCAACGGCGGCAAGAGACCCAGTACTTC.

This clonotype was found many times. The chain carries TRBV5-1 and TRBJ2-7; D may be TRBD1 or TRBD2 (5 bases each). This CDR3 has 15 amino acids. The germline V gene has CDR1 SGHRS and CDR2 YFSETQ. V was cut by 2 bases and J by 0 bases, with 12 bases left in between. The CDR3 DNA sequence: TGCGCCAGCAGCTTCTCCGGGGACGGCTCCTACGAGCAGTACTTC. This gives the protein CASSFSGDGSYEQYF.

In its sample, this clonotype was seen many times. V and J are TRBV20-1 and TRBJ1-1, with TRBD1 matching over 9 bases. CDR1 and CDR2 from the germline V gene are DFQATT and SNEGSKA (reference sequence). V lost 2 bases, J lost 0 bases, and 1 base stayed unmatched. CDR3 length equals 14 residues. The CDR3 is CSARTGGLNTEAFF. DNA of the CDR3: TGCAGTGCTAGAACAGGGGGCCTGAACACTGAAGCTTTCTTT.

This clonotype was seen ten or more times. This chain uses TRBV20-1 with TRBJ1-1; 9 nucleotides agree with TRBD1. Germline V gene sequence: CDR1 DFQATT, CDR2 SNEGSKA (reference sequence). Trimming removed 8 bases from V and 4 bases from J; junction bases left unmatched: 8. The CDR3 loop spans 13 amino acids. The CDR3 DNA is TGCAGTCTGAGGGGACAGGGATCCACTGAAGCTTTCTTT. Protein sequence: CSLRGQGSTEAFF.

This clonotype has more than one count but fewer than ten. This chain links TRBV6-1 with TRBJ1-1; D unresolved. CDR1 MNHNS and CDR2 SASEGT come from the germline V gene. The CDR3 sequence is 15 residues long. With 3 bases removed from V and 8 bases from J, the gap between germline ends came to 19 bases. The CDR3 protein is CASSDPNPPRAEAFF. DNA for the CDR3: TGTGCCAGCAGTGACCCAAACCCTCCAAGGGCGGAAGCTTTCTTT.

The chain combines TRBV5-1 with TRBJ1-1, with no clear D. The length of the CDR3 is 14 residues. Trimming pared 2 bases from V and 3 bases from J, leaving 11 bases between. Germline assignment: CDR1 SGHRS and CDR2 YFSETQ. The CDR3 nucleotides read TGCGCCAGCAGCTTTGAGCCCGGCCACACTGAAGCTTTCTTT. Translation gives CASSFEPGHTEAFF.

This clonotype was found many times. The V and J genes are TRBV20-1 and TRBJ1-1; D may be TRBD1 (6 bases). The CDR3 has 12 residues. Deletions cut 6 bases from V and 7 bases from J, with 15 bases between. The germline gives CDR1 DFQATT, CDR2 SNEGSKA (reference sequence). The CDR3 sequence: CSAGRRGDEAFF. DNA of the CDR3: TGCAGTGCCGGAAGGAGGGGGGATGAAGCTTTCTTT.

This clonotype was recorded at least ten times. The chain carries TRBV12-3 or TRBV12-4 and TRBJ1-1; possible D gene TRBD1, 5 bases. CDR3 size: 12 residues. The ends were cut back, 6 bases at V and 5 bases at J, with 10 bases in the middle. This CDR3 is CASSHPGTEAFF. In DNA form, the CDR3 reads TGTGCCAGCAGCCACCCAGGGACTGAAGCTTTCTTT.

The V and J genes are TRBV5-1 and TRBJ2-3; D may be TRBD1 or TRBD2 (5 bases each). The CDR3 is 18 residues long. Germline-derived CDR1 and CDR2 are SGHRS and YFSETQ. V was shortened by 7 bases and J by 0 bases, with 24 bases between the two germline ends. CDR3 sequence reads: CASLAGGYSPSSTDTQYF. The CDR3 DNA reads TGCGCCAGCCTCGCTGGGGGATATTCTCCTTCTAGCACAGATACGCAGTATTTT.

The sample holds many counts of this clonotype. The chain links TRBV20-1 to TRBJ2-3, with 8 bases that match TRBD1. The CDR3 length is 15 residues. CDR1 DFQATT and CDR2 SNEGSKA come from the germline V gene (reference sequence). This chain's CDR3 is CSFYPWTGKTDTQYF. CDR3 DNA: TGCAGCTTCTACCCCTGGACAGGGAAAACAGATACGCAGTATTTT.

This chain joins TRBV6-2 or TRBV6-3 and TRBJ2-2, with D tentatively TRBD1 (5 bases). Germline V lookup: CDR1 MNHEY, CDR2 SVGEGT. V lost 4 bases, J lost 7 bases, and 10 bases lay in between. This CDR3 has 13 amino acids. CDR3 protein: CASSFWGIGELFF. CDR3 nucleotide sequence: TGTGCCAGCAGTTTCTGGGGCATCGGGGAGCTGTTTTTT.

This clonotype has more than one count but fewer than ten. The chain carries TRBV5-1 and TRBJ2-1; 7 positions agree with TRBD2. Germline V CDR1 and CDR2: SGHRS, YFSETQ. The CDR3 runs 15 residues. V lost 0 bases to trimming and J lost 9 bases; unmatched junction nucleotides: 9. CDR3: CASSLDAGVLGEQFF. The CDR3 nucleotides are TGCGCCAGCAGCTTGGATGCGGGGGTCCTCGGTGAGCAGTTCTTC. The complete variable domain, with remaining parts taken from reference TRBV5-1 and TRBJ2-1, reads KAGVTQTPRYLIKTRGQQVTLSCSPISGHRSVSWYQQTPGQGLQFLFEYFSETQRNKGNFPGRFSGRQFSNSRSEMNVSTLELGDSALYLCASSLDAGVLGEQFFGPGTRLTVL.

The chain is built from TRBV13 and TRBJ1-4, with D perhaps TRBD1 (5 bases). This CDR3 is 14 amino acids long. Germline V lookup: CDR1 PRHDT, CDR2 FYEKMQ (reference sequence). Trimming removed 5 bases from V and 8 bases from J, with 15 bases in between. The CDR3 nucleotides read TGTGCCAGCAGCCCCTCCACAGGAAGGGAAAAACTGTTTTTT. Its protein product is CASSPSTGREKLFF.

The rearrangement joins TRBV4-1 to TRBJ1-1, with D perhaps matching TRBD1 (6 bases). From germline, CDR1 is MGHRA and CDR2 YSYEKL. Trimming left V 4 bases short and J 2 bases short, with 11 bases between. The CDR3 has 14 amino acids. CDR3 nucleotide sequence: TGCGCCAGCAGCCGGGGGCTTTTAAACACTGAAGCTTTCTTT. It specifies CASSRGLLNTEAFF.